A selection of T cell receptor beta chains follows, all from one sample in a study of T cells in narcolepsy. Here immunoSEQ multiplex PCR was the method, and the copy in TCRdb shows in-frame clones only, minus some. The table has approximately 24,000 clones, around 85% seen once. Sequencing input: CD45RA- memory CD4+ T cells from PBMCs. All receptors come from a human donor with narcolepsy. Both conserved end residues are part of each CDR3. A D gene is named only where the DNA matches it firmly. Some rows have no size entry. The others give once, few or many, or a class for an expanded clone.

J gene	clone size	D gene	V gene	CDR3 DNA	CDR3 protein
TRBJ2-7	once	TRBD1	TRBV7-3	TGTGCCAGCAGCCCGATAACAGGGGACGAGCAGTACTTC	CASSPITGDEQYF
TRBJ2-4	NA	TRBD1	TRBV5-4	TGTGCCAGCAGCTTGGCCAAGGGACAGGGGAGCATTCAGTACTTC	CASSLAKGQGSIQYF
TRBJ1-4	few	TRBD1	TRBV19	TGTGCCAGTAGTATAACCCGAACCCAGGGGGGACTGTTTTTT	CASSITRTQGGLFF
TRBJ1-1	NA	NA	TRBV11-3	TGTGCCAGCAGCTTATCGGGCAAGACTGAAGCTTTCTTT	CASSLSGKTEAFF
TRBJ2-7	NA	NA	TRBV2	TGTGCCAGCAGTGAAGGACGGACAGCCTACGAGCAGTACTTC	CASSEGRTAYEQYF
TRBJ2-7	NA	TRBD1	TRBV9	TGTGCCAGCCCAGGGACAGGGGGTTACGAGCAGTACTTC	CASPGTGGYEQYF
TRBJ1-6	NA	TRBD1	TRBV18	TGTGCCAGCTCGTCGGGACAGGATGGTTCACCCCTCCACTTT	CASSSGQDGSPLHF
TRBJ2-1	NA	TRBD2	TRBV5-4	TGTGCCAGCAGCTTGGGGACGGGAGGACCCCTGGGGAATGAGCAGTTCTTC	CASSLGTGGPLGNEQFF
TRBJ1-2	NA	NA	TRBV11-3	TGTGCCAGCAGCTTTCGTCGGGGCTACACCTTC	CASSFRRGYTF
TRBJ1-1	NA	NA	TRBV28	TGTGCCAGCAGTTTGCCACTTACAGGGAACACTGAAGCTTTCTTT	CASSLPLTGNTEAFF
TRBJ1-1	NA	TRBD1	TRBV6-1	TGTGCCAGCAGTGACGCCGGGACAGGGTACACTGAAGCTTTCTTT	CASSDAGTGYTEAFF
TRBJ1-1	NA	NA	TRBV7-9	TGTGCCAGCAGCACCCAACGGAACACTGAAGCTTTCTTT	CASSTQRNTEAFF
TRBJ2-3	NA	NA	TRBV28	TGTGCCAGCAGTTTAATTCGCGGGACAACTGAGACTTGGGATACGCAGTATTTT	CASSLIRGTTETWDTQYF
TRBJ2-1	once	NA	TRBV20-1	TGCAGTGCTGGGCAAGGTGAGCAGTTCTTC	CSAGQGEQFF
TRBJ1-1	NA	NA	TRBV6-4	TGTGCCAGCCGGGACGACAGTATGAACACTGAAGCTTTCTTT	CASRDDSMNTEAFF
TRBJ2-1	NA	TRBD2	TRBV7-9	TGTGCCAGCAGCCCCAGGGCTGGTAGCGGGACCAATGAGCAGTTCTTC	CASSPRAGSGTNEQFF
TRBJ2-5	once	TRBD2	TRBV6-1	TGTGCCAGCATTGCGGGAGGTCCGGGGGAGACCCAGTACTTC	CASIAGGPGETQYF
TRBJ2-7	NA	NA	TRBV6-5	TGTGCCAGCAGTCCCCCCGGAGGTGAGCAGTACTTC	CASSPPGGEQYF
TRBJ2-1	once	NA	TRBV6-1	TGTGCCACCCGGGACGGATACTACAATGAGCAGTTCTTC	CATRDGYYNEQFF
TRBJ2-2	few	NA	TRBV10-1	TGCGCCAGCAGTGAGCCTAGCTCTCTCCCAGCCAACACCGGGGAGCTGTTTTTT	CASSEPSSLPANTGELFF
TRBJ2-1	NA	NA	TRBV2	TGTACCAGCACTAGGACGGCGGCCAATGAGCAGTTCTTC	CTSTRTAANEQFF
TRBJ1-1	NA	NA	TRBV6-5	TGTGCCAGCAGTTCTCGGCTTGAAGCTTTCTTT	CASSSRLEAFF
TRBJ1-2	few	TRBD1	TRBV11-1	TGTGCCAGCAGCCCTGGACAGGGAAAGTATGGCTACACCTTC	CASSPGQGKYGYTF
TRBJ1-1	NA	TRBD1	TRBV19	TGTGCCGCCCGACAGGGTGGGAGAGCTGAAGCTTTCTTT	CAARQGGRAEAFF
TRBJ1-2	NA	TRBD1	TRBV7-3	TGTGCCGGCAGCCCCTCGACAGGGGACTATGGCTACACCTTC	CAGSPSTGDYGYTF
TRBJ1-4	NA	NA	TRBV19	TGTGCCAGTAGTATCAGGGCCTCCGGAGAAAAACTGTTTTTT	CASSIRASGEKLFF
TRBJ2-1	NA	TRBD1	TRBV29-1	TGCAGCGCCGATATCCCGGGACAGGGGGCGCTGAATGAGCAGTTCTTC	CSADIPGQGALNEQFF
TRBJ2-1	NA	NA	TRBV6-5	TGTGCCAGCAGTCTAGGGGGTAATGAGCAGTTCTTC	CASSLGGNEQFF
TRBJ1-5	NA	NA	TRBV2	TGTGCCAGCAGTGGGGGCCAGCCCCAGCATTTT	CASSGGQPQHF
TRBJ2-1	NA	NA	TRBV5-1	TGCGCCAGCAGCGCGGCACAGGGAAGCAATGAGCAGTTCTTC	CASSAAQGSNEQFF
TRBJ2-1	NA	NA	TRBV29-1	TGCAGCGTTGAACGGGGTAACAATGAGCAGTTCTTC	CSVERGNNEQFF
TRBJ1-2	NA	NA	TRBV18	TGTGCCAGCTCACCCTCCGGGACCGATTATGGCTACACCTTC	CASSPSGTDYGYTF
TRBJ2-7	NA	NA	TRBV29-1	TGCAGCGTGAGAGGGGGGATCTACGAGCAGTACTTC	CSVRGGIYEQYF
TRBJ2-3	NA	TRBD1	TRBV5-8	TGTGCCAGCAGCTTTTCGGGACAGGGTTCAGATACGCAGTATTTT	CASSFSGQGSDTQYF
TRBJ1-5	NA	NA	TRBV19	TGTGCCAGTAGTATAGACAGCTATAGCAATCAGCCCCAGCATTTT	CASSIDSYSNQPQHF
TRBJ2-7	NA	TRBD2	TRBV6-6	TGTGCCAGCAGTTCTCCTCGACTAGCGGGCTACGAGCAGTACTTC	CASSSPRLAGYEQYF
TRBJ1-1	NA	NA	TRBV29-1	TGCAGCGTTGCCTACCAGGGTCCCCGAACTGAAGCTTTCTTT	CSVAYQGPRTEAFF
TRBJ1-1	NA	NA	TRBV7-9	TGTGCCAGCAGCGTCTTCAGCTCCCAAGCTTTCTTT	CASSVFSSQAFF
TRBJ1-1	NA	TRBD1	TRBV18	TGTGCCAGCTCATACCGACAGGGCGATAACACTGAAGCTTTCTTT	CASSYRQGDNTEAFF
TRBJ2-5	NA	NA	TRBV19	TGTGCCAGTGGGGGGGCTAGTGGGGAGACCCAGTACTTC	CASGGASGETQYF
TRBJ2-7	NA	NA	TRBV5-6	TGTGCCAGCAGCATCCTGGGAGGTGAGCAGTACTTC	CASSILGGEQYF